These 20 T cell receptor beta chains were sequenced from one sample in a study of blood T cell repertoires in COVID-19. The repertoire was sequenced with immunoSEQ multiplex PCR; TCRdb's copy has only in-frame clones and lacks some. The table records approximately 250,000 clones, 84% of them present only once. The sequenced material came from peripheral blood. The receptor set was obtained from a woman aged 40 to 50 who had recovered from COVID-19.

The chain has TRBV29-1 and TRBJ1-2; D gene ambiguous. Germline CDR1 and CDR2: SQVTM and ANQGSEA. CDR3 length equals 12 residues. V lost 3 bases to trimming and J lost 1 base, with 6 bases between them. The CDR3 region is CSVDSGNYGYTF. The CDR3 bases are TGCAGCGTTGATTCGGGTAACTATGGCTACACCTTC. Based on the CDR3 plus reference TRBV29-1 and TRBJ1-2, the full variable domain is SAVISQKPSRDICQRGTSLTIQCQVDSQVTMMFWYRQQPGQSLTLIATANQGSEATYESGFVIDKFPISRPNLTFSTLTVSNMSPEDSSIYLCSVDSGNYGYTFGSGTRLTVV.

In its sample, this clone was seen once. This chain links TRBV5-6 with TRBJ1-6; 8 bases are shared with TRBD1. The CDR3 extends over 15 amino acids. The ends lost 4 bases at V and 5 bases at J; junction bases unmatched: 5. Germline CDR1 SGHDT, CDR2 YYEEEE. The CDR3 DNA reads as TGTGCCAGCAGCCCGATGACAGGGGATAATTCACCCCTCCACTTT. Its translation is CASSPMTGDNSPLHF.

This chain connects TRBV29-1 to TRBJ1-4; D uncertain. The V and J ends lost 6 bases and 5 bases respectively, with 16 bases between them. In germline, CDR1 is SQVTM, CDR2 ANQGSEA. The CDR3 covers 14 residues. The CDR3 nucleotides are TGCAGCGTCGTTAGAGGGCGAGAAAATGAAAAACTGTTTTTT. This sequence encodes CSVVRGRENEKLFF.

The genes are TRBV5-1 and TRBJ2-2; 7 nucleotides line up with TRBD1. V lost 2 bases, J lost 5 bases, and 6 bases stayed unmatched. Germline V CDR1 and CDR2: SGHRS, YFSETQ. The CDR3 contains 15 residues. The CDR3 DNA reads as TGCGCCAGCAGCTTCGGACAGGCCTGGACCGGGGAGCTGTTTTTT. Translating gives CASSFGQAWTGELFF.

The genes are TRBV6-5 and TRBJ2-3; TRBD2 is a possible D gene (6 bases). V shed 7 bases and J shed 3 bases, with 17 bases lying between them. This CDR3 comprises 15 residues. The germline V gene encodes CDR1 MNHEY and CDR2 SVGAGI. The CDR3: CASTKNYGGTDTQYF. CDR3 DNA: TGTGCCAGCACCAAGAACTACGGAGGGACAGATACGCAGTATTTT.

The rearrangement uses TRBV6-7 and TRBJ1-5, with 9 positions matching TRBD1. TRBV6-7 is reported as an ORF; its role is uncertain. The CDR3 covers 14 residues. The trim removed 4 bases at V and 6 bases at J, leaving 4 bases unmatched. The CDR3 spells CASSFKTGGQPQHF. CDR3 coding DNA: TGTGCCAGCAGTTTCAAGACAGGGGGTCAGCCCCAGCATTTT.

In this sample, this clone turned up once. The J gene is TRBJ2-5, the V gene TRBV9; tentatively, D is TRBD1 (6 bases). Germline V lookup: CDR1 SGDLS, CDR2 YYNGEE. The CDR3 totals 14 residues. Trimming removed 4 bases from V and 2 bases from J, with 12 bases in between. The CDR3 loop is CASSPRGGQETQYF. CDR3 bases: TGTGCCAGCAGCCCCCGAGGGGGTCAAGAGACCCAGTACTTC.

In the case of this clone: A junction end diverges from the germline sequence, so it may reflect a read error. CDR3 nucleotides: TGTGCCAGCAGTTTGGGGACAGGGGGCGGTAGCTTC. This translates into CASSLGTGGGSF. The V gene is TRBV28, the J gene TRBJ2-7; TRBD1 matches at 12 bases. CDR1 is MDHEN and CDR2 is SYDVKM in the germline V gene. The CDR3 totals 12 residues. Full variable domain (missing parts from reference TRBV28 and TRBJ2-7): DVKVTQSSRYLVKRTGEKVFLECVQDMDHENMFWYRQDPGLGLRLIYFSYDVKMKEKGDIPEGYSVSREKKERFSLILESASTNQTSMYLCASSLGTGGGSFGPGTRLTVT.

The chain employs TRBV28 and TRBJ2-1; 8 nucleotides align to TRBD1. This CDR3 is 16 amino acids long. Germline-derived CDR1 and CDR2 are MDHEN and SYDVKM. V lost 5 bases and J lost 6; bases outside the gene matches: 12. CDR3 amino acids: CASSPPGQGFGNEQFF. DNA for the CDR3: TGTGCCAGCAGTCCCCCCGGACAGGGTTTTGGCAATGAGCAGTTCTTC.

This chain uses TRBV5-1 with TRBJ1-3, with unresolved D. Germline V gene data show CDR1 as SGHRS and CDR2 as YFSETQ. The germline V and J ends were trimmed by 6 bases and 2 bases, with 12 bases remaining between them. The CDR3 is made up of 14 amino acids. The DNA for the CDR3 is TGCGCCAGCAAAGAGGGCCTGGCTGGAAACACCATATATTTT. Encoded protein: CASKEGLAGNTIYF.

This chain uses TRBV21-1 with TRBJ1-5. TRBV21-1 has pseudogene status. The CDR3 is 17 residues long. CDR3 nucleotide sequence: TGTGCCAGCGCCTACGGACTCCCGATTCTTAGCAATCAGCCCCAGCATTTT. Its protein is CASAYGLPILSNQPQHF.

Of note for this clone: Other DNA sequences of this sample code for an identical CDR3. The chain recombines TRBV5-1 with TRBJ1-1, with D unresolved. The V and J ends lost 0 bases and 1 base respectively, with 4 bases between them. The length of the CDR3 is 13 residues. The germline gives CDR1 SGHRS, CDR2 YFSETQ. The CDR3 nucleotides read TGCGCCAGCAGCTTGGTCAGGAACACTGAAGCTTTCTTT. Residues: CASSLVRNTEAFF.

This chain links TRBV28 with TRBJ1-5; 7 nucleotides line up with TRBD1. From germline, CDR1 is MDHEN and CDR2 SYDVKM. CDR3 length: 14 residues. V gave up 6 bases and J gave up 5 bases; unmatched junction bases: 7. CDR3 loop: CASRPQGSHQPQHF. CDR3 bases: TGTGCCAGCAGGCCACAGGGGTCCCATCAGCCCCAGCATTTT.

V usage is TRBV9 and J usage is TRBJ2-1, with TRBD1 matching 7 bases. The germline CDR1 and CDR2 sequences are SGDLS and YYNGEE. J was trimmed by 3 bases and V by 4 bases; bases with no gene match: 10. The CDR3 has 16 residues. CDR3 in DNA: TGTGCCAGCAGCACAACAACAGGGGCCCTCTACAATGAGCAGTTCTTC. Encoded protein: CASSTTTGALYNEQFF.

V and J are TRBV6-1 and TRBJ1-5; TRBD1 agrees at 10 bases. The CDR3 loop spans 16 amino acids. The V segment lost 2 bases and the J segment 5 bases; nucleotides outside the gene matches: 6. In germline, CDR1 is MNHNS, CDR2 SASEGT. The CDR3: CASSEFPGQGYQPQHF. As DNA, the CDR3 is TGTGCCAGCAGTGAATTTCCGGGACAGGGGTATCAGCCCCAGCATTTT.

The genes are TRBV24-1 and TRBJ1-6; the D gene is possibly TRBD1 (5 bases). Germline CDR1 KGHDR, CDR2 SFDVKD. V gave up 6 bases and J gave up 7 bases, with 9 bases separating them. This CDR3 is 13 amino acids long. In DNA, the CDR3 is TGTGCCACCAGTTACGGACAAAATTCACCCCTCCACTTT. Translating gives CATSYGQNSPLHF.

The V call is TRBV13, the J call TRBJ2-3; 10 bases agree with TRBD1. CDR3 length equals 15 residues. The V segment lost 4 bases and the J segment 4 bases; nucleotides outside the gene matches: 5. Germline CDR1 and CDR2: PRHDT and FYEKMQ (reference sequence). The CDR3, as DNA: TGTGCCAGCAGCTCCCGGACAGGGGGTGCAGATACGCAGTATTTT. This gives the protein CASSSRTGGADTQYF.

CDR3 sequence: CASSLSSSSVSKNIQYF. The CDR3 DNA follows: TGTGCCAGCAGTTTAAGTTCCTCGTCGGTGAGCAAAAACATTCAGTACTTC. This chain uses TRBV28 with TRBJ2-4, with D unclear. Trimming took off 2 bases at V and 3 bases at J, with 17 bases between the two ends. CDR1 is MDHEN and CDR2 is SYDVKM in the germline V gene. The CDR3 extends over 17 amino acids.

The V and J genes are TRBV3-1 (or the pseudogene TRBV3-2) and TRBJ2-2, with 7 bases matching TRBD2. Germline V gene data show CDR1 as LGHDT and CDR2 as YNNKEL (reference sequence). The length of the CDR3 is 15 residues. The J segment lost 5 bases and the V segment lost 8 bases, leaving 11 bases of the junction unmatched. CDR3 nucleotides: TGTGCCAGCGGGGGGGGACCCCGGGGAACCGGGGAGCTGTTTTTT. Translated: CASGGGPRGTGELFF.

The chain recombines TRBV24-1 with TRBJ2-7, with TRBD1 matching over 7 bases. Losses at the gene ends were 4 bases for V and 5 bases for J; bases not matched to a gene: 7. CDR3 length: 14 residues. In germline, CDR1 is KGHDR, CDR2 SFDVKD. The CDR3 spells CATSEGGRGNEQYF. The CDR3, as DNA: TGTGCCACCAGTGAAGGGGGCAGGGGAAACGAGCAGTACTTC.